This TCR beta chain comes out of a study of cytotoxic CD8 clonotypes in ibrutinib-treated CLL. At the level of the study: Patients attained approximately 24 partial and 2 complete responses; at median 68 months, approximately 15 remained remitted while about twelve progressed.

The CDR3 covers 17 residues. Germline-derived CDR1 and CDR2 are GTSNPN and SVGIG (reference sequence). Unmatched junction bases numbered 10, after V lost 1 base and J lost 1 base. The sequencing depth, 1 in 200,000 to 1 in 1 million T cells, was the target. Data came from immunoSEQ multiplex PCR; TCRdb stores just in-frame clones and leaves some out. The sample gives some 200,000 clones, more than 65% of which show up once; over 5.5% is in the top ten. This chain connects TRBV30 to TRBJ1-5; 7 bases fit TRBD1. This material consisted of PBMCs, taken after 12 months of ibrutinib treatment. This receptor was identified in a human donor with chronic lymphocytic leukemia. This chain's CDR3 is CAWSGLQGQASNQPQHF. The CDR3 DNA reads TGTGCCTGGAGTGGCTTACAGGGGCAAGCAAGCAATCAGCCCCAGCATTTT.